This record covers a single T cell receptor beta chain. Its antigen is not identified. The germline gives CDR1 MDHEN, CDR2 SYDVKM. V was pared by 5 bases and J by 3 bases, with 11 bases between. The CDR3 runs 15 residues. This sample stems from a study of beta chain features in type 1 diabetes. TCRB transcripts that were expressed got sequenced, as all of the isolated RNA had been reverse transcribed. Libraries were prepared by immunoSEQ multiplex PCR; TCRdb keeps only in-frame clonotypes and omits some of them. Altogether around 25,000 clones are present, 69% being singletons, with the ten largest covering around 4.4%. Findings and limits, study-wide: More deletions and fewer insertions at VDJ junctions were found in patients with type 1 diabetes. Significant though moderate, a shortening of TCRB CDR3s appeared in all four CD4+ subsets of Type 1 diabetes patients. Sequencing the cDNA could make cells with high TCR expression show up more than they should.

The specimen was Tregs from blood. This sequence was found in a man between 18 and 35 years old with type 1 diabetes. J is TRBJ2-6 and V is TRBV28; TRBD1 is a possible D gene (6 bases). CDR3 nucleotide sequence: TGTGCCAGCAGTAGAGCAGGGGTTGGGGCCAACGTCCTGACTTTC. It encodes CASSRAGVGANVLTF.